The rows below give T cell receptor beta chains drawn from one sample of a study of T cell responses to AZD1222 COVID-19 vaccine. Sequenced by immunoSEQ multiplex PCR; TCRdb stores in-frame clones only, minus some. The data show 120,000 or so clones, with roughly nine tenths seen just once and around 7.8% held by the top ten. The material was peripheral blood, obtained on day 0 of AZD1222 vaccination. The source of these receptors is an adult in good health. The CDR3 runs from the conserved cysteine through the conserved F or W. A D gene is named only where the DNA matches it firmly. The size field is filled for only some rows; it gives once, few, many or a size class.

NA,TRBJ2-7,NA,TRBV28,CASSPAPIKSSYEQYF
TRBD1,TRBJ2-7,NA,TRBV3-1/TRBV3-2,CASSQKRGQGGLYEQYF
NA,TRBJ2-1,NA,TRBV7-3,CASSPGPNEQFF
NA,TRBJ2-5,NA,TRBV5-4,CASSLGGLETQYF
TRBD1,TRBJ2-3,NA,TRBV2,CASSQDRGGTDTQYF
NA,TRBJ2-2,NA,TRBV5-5,CASSFGGTGELFF
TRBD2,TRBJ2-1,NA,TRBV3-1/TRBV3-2,CASSQVRLAGVNEQFF
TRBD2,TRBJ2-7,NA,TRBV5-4,CASSFLAGGPGEQYF
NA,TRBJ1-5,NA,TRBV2,CASSEPPGSNQPQHF
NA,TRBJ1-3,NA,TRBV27,CASSLNLPGLAGNTIYF
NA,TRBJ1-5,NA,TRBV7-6,CASSLGGGSNQPQHF
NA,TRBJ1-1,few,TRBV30,CAWRKSMNTEAFF
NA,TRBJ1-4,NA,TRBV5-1,CASSLGQGSREKLFF
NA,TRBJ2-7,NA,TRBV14,CASSPMGGRYEQYF
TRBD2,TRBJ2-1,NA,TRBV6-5,CASSLTSGRATNEQFF
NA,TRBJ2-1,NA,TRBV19,CASSDQWRDSEQFF
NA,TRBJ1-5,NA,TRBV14,CASSQNDGQPQHF
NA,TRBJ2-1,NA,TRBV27,CASSLSSRGVYNEQFF
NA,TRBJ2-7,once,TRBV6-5,CASSLMTGSYEQYF
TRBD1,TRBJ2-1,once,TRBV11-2,CASSLVQGKDNEQFF
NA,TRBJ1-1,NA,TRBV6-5,CASSYRAMNTEAFF
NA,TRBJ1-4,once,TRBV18,CASSPTGTHEKLFF
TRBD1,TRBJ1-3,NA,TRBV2,CASRYDRVPGNTIYF
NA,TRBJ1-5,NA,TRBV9,CASSVGEGGWPQHF
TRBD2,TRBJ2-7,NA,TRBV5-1,CASSFQREKEYF
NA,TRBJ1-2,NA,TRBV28,CASSSAEGNGYTF
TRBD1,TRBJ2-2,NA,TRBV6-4,CASSPRGDRASNTGELFF
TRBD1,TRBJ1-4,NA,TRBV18,CASSPKGGREKLFF
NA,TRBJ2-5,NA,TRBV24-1,CATSDSRPYQETQYF
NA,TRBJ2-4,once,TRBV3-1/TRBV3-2,CASSQDTGWGAKNIQYF
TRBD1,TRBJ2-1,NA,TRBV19,CATAGTGRNEQFF
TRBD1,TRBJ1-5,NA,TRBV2,CASKGDSLQPQHF
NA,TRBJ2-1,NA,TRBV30,CAWSGGSYNEQFF
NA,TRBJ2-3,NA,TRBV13,CASSSRPGHTDTQYF
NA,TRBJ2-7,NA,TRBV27,CASRSGQTGVYEQYF
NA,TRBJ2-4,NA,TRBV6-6,CASSYGQAETKNIQYF
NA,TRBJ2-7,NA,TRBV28,CASRTGAVGYEQYF
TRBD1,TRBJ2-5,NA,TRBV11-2,CASSWTGKETQYF
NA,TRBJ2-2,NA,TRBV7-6,CASSLALDSTGELFF
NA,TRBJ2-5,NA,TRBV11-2,CASSLQGFEETQYF
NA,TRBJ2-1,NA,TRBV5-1,CASSLAASPNEQFF
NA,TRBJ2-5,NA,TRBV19,CASSIGQGVETQYF
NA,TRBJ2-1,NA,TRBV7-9,CASSPQIEQFF
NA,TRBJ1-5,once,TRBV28,CASSLTNQPQHF
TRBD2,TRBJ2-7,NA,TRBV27,CASSPSGPYEQYF
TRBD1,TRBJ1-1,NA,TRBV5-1,CASSLVPGGAMNTEAFF
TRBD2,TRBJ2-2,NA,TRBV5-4,CASSLSGGNTGELFF